This T cell receptor beta chain was retrieved from a study of cytomegalovirus exposure and HLA in healthy donors. Note on this clone: Antigen unknown.

PCR used 60 Vbeta primers and 13 Jbeta primers. Profiling relied on immunoSEQ multiplex PCR, and the TCRdb table lists in-frame clones only, not all of them. The sample lists tens of thousands of clones; approximately 80% were seen once. Study-wide findings and caveats: The study designated roughly 150 TCR beta chains cytomegalovirus-associated. It was only CMV serostatus that was available as immune exposure information.

Germline V CDR1 and CDR2: GTSNPN, SVGIG (reference sequence). Trimming at V came to 4 bases and at J to 5 bases, leaving 13 bases not matched to a gene. This CDR3 is built from 15 residues. The source is a woman in her 30s in good health and CMV-seronegative. The chain carries TRBV30 and TRBJ2-5, with 7 nucleotides matching TRBD2. The sequenced sample was PBMCs. The CDR3: CAWTAGIGREETQYF. Written as DNA, the CDR3 is TGTGCCTGGACCGCCGGGATAGGGCGGGAGGAGACCCAGTACTTC.